This TCR beta chain was captured by sequencing in a study of shared clonotypes between healthy human individuals. Across the study: Serving as donors were two women and three men, whose ages spanned 18 to 49. Study-wide results and limits: Of the naive CD4 clonotypes, about 5.4% were shared across a few donors. Tissue TCR repertoires likely differ from these blood-only repertoires.

Data came from immunoSEQ multiplex PCR; TCRdb stores just in-frame clones and leaves some out. Of around 560,000 clones in the sample, approximately 96% are singletons; the top ten hold 0.11%. A single count supports this clone. Its antigen is not known. This CDR3 region has 12 residues. Germline CDR1 is SGHAT and CDR2 is FQNNGV. Trimming took 5 bases from V and 4 from J, leaving 9 bases between them. The naive CD8 population came from CD45RO-negative cells selected for CCR7, without terminally differentiated effector memory CD45RA+ cells. The chain combines TRBV11-2 with TRBJ2-7; D is possibly TRBD1 (5 bases). This receptor was identified in a woman in her 30s in good health. Sequencing input: naive CD8+ T cells sorted from blood. CDR3 sequence reads: CASSPTAYEQYF. CDR3 nucleotides: TGTGCCAGCAGCCCGACAGCATACGAGCAGTACTTC.